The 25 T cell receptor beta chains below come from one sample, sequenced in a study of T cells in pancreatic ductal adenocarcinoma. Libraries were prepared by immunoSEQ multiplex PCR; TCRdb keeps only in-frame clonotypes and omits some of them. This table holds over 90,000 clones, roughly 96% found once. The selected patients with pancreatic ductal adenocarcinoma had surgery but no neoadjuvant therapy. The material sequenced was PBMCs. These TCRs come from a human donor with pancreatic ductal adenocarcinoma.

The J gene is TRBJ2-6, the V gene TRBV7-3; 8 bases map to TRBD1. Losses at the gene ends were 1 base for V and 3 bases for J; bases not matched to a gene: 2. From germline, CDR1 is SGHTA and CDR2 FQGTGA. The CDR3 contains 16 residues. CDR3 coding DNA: TGTGCCAGCAGCTTAAGGACAGGGCTTGGGGCCAACGTCCTGACTTTC. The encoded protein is CASSLRTGLGANVLTF.

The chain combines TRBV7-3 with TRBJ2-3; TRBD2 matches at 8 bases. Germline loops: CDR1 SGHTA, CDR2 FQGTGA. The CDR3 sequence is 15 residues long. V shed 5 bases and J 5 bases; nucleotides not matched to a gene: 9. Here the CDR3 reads CASSLSGALGDTQYF. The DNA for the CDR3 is TGTGCCAGCAGCCTTAGCGGGGCCCTGGGAGATACGCAGTATTTT.

CDR3 in amino acids: CASRRTGVEEKLFF. CDR3 bases: TGTGCCAGCAGACGGACAGGGGTGGAAGAAAAACTGTTTTTT. The V call is TRBV6-5, the J call TRBJ1-4; 9 bases map to TRBD1. The CDR3 covers 14 residues. V shed 6 bases and J 8 bases; nucleotides not matched to a gene: 7. The germline V gene encodes CDR1 MNHEY and CDR2 SVGAGI.

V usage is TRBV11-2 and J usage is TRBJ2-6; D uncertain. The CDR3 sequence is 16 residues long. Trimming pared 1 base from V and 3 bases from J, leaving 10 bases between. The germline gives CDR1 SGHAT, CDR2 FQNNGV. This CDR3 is CASSLGVGVGANVLTF. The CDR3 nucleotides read TGTGCCAGCAGCTTAGGGGTAGGAGTTGGGGCCAACGTCCTGACTTTC.

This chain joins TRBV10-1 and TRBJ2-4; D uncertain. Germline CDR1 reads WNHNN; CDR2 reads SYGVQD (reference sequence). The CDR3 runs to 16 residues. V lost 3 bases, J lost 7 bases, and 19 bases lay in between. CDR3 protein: CASSDSAGGLSNIQYF. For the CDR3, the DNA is TGCGCCAGCAGTGACTCGGCAGGTGGGCTTTCTAACATTCAGTACTTC.

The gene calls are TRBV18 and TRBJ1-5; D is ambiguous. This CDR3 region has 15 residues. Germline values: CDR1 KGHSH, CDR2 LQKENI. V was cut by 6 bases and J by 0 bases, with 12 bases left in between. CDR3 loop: CASSPDLGSNQPQHF. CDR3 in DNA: TGTGCCAGCTCCCCGGACTTAGGTAGCAATCAGCCCCAGCATTTT. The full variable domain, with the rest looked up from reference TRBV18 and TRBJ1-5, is NAGVMQNPRHLVRRRGQEARLRCSPMKGHSHVYWYRQLPEEGLKFMVYLQKENIIDESGMPKERFSAEFPKEGPSILRIQQVVRGDSAAYFCASSPDLGSNQPQHFGDGTRLSIL.

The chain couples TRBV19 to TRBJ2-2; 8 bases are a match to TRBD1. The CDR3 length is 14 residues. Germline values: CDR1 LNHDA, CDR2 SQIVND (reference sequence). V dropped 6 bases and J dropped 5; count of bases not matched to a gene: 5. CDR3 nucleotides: TGTGCCAGTAGCCAGGGGGCGCTTACCGGGGAGCTGTTTTTT. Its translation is CASSQGALTGELFF. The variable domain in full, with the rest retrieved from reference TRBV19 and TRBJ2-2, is DGGITQSPKYLFRKEGQNVTLSCEQNLNHDAMYWYRQDPGQGLRLIYYSQIVNDFQKGDIAEGYSVSREKKESFPLTVTSAQKNPTAFYLCASSQGALTGELFFGEGSRLTVL.

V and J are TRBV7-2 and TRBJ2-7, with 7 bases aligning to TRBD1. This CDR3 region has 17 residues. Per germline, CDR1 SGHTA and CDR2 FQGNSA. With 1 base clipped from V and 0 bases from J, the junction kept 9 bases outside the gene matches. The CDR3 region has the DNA TGTGCCAGCAGCTTAGGCCTGGTGAGGGACAGCTCCTACGAGCAGTACTTC. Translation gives CASSLGLVRDSSYEQYF.

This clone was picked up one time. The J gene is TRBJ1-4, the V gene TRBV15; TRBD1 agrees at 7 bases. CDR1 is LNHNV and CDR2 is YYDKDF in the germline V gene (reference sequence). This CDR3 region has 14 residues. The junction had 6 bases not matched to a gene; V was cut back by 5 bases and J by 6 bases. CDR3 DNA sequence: TGTGCCACCAGCTTAGACAGGGTGGATGAAAAACTGTTTTTT. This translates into CATSLDRVDEKLFF.

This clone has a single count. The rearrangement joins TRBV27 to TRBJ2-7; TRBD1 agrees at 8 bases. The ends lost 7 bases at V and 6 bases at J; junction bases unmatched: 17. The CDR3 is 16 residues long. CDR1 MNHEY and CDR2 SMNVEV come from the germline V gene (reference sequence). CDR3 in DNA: TGTGCCAGCACCCCATTGTCAGGACAGGGTTTAGGCGAGCAGTACTTC. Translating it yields CASTPLSGQGLGEQYF.

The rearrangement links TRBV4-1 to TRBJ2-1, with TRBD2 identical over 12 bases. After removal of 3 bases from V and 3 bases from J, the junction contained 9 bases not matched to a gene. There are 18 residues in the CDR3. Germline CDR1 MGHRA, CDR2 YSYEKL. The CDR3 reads CASSHGLAGQRGYNEQFF. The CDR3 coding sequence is TGCGCCAGCAGCCACGGACTAGCGGGACAACGGGGCTACAATGAGCAGTTCTTC.

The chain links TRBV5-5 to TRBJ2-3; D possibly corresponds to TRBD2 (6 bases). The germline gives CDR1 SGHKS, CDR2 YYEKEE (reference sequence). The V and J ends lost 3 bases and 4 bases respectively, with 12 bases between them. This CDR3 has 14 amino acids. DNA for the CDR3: TGTGCCAGCAGCTCTCAAGGAGGGGCAGATACGCAGTATTTT. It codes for CASSSQGGADTQYF.

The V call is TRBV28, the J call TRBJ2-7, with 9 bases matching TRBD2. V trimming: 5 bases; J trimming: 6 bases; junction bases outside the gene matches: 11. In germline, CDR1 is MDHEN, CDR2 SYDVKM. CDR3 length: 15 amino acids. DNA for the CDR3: TGTGCCAGCAGTCGGTCTCTAGCGGGATCCAGCGAGCAGTACTTC. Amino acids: CASSRSLAGSSEQYF.

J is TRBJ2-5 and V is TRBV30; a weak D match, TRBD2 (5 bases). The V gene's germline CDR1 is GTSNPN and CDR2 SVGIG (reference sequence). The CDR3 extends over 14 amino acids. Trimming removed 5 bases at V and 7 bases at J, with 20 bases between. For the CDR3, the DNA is TGTGCCTGGTCGGTGGGCATGCGGGCTGCGACCCAGTACTTC. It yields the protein CAWSVGMRAATQYF. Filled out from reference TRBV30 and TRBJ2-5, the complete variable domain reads SQTIHQWPATLVQPVGSPLSLECTVEGTSNPNLYWYRQAAGRGLQLLFYSVGIGQISSEVPQNLSASRPQDRQFILSSKKLLLSDSGFYLCAWSVGMRAATQYFGPGTRLLVL.

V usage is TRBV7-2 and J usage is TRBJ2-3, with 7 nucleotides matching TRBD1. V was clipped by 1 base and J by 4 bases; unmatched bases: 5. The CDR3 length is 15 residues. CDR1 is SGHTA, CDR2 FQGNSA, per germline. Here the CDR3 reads CASSLGQGPSDTQYF. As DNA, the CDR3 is TGTGCCAGCAGCTTAGGACAGGGTCCGTCAGATACGCAGTATTTT.

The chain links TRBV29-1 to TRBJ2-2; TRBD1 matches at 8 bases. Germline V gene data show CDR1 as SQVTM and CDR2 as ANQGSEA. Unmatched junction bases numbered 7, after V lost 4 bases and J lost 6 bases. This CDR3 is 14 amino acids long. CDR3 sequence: CSVGRQGIPGELFF. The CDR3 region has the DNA TGCAGCGTTGGTCGACAGGGGATACCCGGGGAGCTGTTTTTT.

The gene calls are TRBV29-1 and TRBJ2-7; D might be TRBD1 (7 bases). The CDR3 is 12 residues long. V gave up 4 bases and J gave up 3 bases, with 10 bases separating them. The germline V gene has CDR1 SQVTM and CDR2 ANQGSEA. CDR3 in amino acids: CSVVRGDYEQYF. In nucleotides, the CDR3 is TGCAGCGTTGTCAGGGGGGACTACGAGCAGTACTTC.

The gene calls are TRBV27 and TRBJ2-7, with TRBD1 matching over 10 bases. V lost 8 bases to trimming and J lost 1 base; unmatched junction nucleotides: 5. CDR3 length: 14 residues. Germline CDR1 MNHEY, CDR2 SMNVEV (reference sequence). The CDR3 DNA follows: TGTGCCAGCCGGGGACAGGGGTTATCCTACGAGCAGTACTTC. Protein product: CASRGQGLSYEQYF.

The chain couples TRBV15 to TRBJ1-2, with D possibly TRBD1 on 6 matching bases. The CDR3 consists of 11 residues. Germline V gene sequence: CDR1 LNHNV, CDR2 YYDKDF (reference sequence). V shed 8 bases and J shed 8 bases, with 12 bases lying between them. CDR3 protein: CATSTQGGYTF. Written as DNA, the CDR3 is TGTGCCACCTCGACCCAGGGGGGCTACACCTTC.

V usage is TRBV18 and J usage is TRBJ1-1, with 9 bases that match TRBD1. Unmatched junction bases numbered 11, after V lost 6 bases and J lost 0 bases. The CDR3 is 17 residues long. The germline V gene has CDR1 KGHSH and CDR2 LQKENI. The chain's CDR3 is CASSLLPGQGMNTEAFF. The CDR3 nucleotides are TGTGCCAGCTCCCTACTCCCGGGACAGGGTATGAACACTGAAGCTTTCTTT.

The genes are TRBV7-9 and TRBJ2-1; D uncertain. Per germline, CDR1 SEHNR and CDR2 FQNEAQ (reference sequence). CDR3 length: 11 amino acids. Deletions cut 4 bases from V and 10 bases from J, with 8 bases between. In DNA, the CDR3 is TGTGCCAGCAGCTATCGTGAGGAGCAGTTCTTC. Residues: CASSYREEQFF.

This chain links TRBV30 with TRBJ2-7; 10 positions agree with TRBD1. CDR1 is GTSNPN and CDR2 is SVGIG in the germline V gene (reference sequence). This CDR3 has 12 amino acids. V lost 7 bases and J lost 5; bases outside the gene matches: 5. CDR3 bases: TGTGCCTCCGGACAGGGGGTACACGAGCAGTACTTC. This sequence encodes CASGQGVHEQYF.

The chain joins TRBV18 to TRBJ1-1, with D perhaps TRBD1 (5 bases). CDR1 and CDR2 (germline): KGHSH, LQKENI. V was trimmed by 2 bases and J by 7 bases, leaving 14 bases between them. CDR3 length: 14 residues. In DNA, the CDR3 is TGTGCCAGCTCACCAGGGGCAGACCGACTTGAAGCTTTCTTT. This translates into CASSPGADRLEAFF.

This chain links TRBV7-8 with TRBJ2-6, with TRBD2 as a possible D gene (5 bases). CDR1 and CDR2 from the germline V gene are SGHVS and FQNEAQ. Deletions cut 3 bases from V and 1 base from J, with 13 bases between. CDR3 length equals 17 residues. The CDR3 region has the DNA TGTGCCAGCAGCTTTGAGGGTCAGGCTTCTGGGGCCAACGTCCTGACTTTC. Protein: CASSFEGQASGANVLTF.

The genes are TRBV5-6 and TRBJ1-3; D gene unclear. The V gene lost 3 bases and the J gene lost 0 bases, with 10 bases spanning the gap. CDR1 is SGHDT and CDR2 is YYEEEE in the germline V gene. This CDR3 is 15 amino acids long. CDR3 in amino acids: CASSSTRSSGNTIYF. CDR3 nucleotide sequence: TGTGCCAGCAGCTCGACTCGTAGCTCTGGAAACACCATATATTTT.